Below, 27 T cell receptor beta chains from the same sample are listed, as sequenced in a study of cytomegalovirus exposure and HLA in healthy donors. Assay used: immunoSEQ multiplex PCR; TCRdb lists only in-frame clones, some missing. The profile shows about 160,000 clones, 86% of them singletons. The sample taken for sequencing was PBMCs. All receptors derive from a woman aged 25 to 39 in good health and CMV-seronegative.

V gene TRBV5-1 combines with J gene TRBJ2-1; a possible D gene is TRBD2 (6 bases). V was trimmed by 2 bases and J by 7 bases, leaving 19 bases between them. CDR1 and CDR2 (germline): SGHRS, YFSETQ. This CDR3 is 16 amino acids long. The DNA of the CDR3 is TGCGCCAGCAGCTTCACATCGGGGGTGGGGTGGAATGAGCAGTTCTTC. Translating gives CASSFTSGVGWNEQFF.

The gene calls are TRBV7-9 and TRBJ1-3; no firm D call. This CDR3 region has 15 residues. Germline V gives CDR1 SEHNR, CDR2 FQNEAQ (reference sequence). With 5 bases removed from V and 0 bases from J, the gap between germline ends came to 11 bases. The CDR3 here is CASSRNPSSGNTIYF. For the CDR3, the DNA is TGTGCCAGCAGCCGCAATCCTAGCTCTGGAAACACCATATATTTT.

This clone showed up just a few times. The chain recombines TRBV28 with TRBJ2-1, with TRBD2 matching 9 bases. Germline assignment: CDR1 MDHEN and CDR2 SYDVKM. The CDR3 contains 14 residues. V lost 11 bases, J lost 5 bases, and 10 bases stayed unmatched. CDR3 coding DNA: TGTGCCTGGAGAGAGCGGGAGGCAAACAATGAGCAGTTCTTC. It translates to CAWREREANNEQFF. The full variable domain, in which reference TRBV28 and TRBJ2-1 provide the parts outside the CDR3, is DVKVTQSSRYLVKRTGEKVFLECVQDMDHENMFWYRQDPGLGLRLIYFSYDVKMKEKGDIPEGYSVSREKKERFSLILESASTNQTSMYLCAWREREANNEQFFGPGTRLTVL.

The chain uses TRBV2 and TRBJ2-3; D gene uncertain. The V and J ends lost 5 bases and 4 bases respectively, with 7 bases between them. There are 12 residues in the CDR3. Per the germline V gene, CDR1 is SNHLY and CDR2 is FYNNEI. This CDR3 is CASSWEADTQYF. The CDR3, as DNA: TGTGCCAGCAGTTGGGAAGCAGATACGCAGTATTTT.

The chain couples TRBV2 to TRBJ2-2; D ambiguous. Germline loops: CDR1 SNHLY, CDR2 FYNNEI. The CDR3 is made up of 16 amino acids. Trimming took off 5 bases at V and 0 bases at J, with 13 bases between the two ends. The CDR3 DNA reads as TGTGCCAGCAGTCGAACGGGCAGCACGAACACCGGGGAGCTGTTTTTT. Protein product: CASSRTGSTNTGELFF.

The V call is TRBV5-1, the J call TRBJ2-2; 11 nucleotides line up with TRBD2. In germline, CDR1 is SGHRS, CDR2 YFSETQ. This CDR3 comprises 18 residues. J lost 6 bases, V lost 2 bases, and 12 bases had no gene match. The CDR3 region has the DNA TGCGCCAGCAGCTTAATGAAGACTAGCGGGATAGGCGCCGGGGAGCTGTTTTTT. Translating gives CASSLMKTSGIGAGELFF.

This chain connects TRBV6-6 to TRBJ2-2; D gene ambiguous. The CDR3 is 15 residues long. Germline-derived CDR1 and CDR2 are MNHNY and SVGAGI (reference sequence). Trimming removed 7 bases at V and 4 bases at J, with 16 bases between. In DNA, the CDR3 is TGTGCCAGCACCCCCCTGCGAAAGGGCACCGGGGAGCTGTTTTTT. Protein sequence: CASTPLRKGTGELFF.

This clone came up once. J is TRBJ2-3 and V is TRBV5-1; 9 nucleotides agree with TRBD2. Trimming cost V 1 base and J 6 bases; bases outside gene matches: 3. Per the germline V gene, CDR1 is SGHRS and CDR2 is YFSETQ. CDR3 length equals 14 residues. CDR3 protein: CASSLYLAGDTQYF. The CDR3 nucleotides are TGCGCCAGCAGCTTGTACCTAGCGGGGGATACGCAGTATTTT.

DNA for the CDR3: TGTGCCAGCAGCTTGAGGGCAGGGTTATCCTACGAGCAGTACTTC. Its protein is CASSLRAGLSYEQYF. The chain links TRBV5-5 to TRBJ2-7, with a weak D call TRBD1 (5 bases). CDR3 length equals 15 residues. V was shortened by 1 base and J by 1 base, with 12 bases between the two germline ends. Germline values: CDR1 SGHKS, CDR2 YYEKEE (reference sequence).

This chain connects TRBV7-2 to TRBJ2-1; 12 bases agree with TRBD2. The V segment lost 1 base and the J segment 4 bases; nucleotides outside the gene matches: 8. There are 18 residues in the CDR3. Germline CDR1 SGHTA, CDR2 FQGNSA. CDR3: CASSLGLSGTSGYNEQFF. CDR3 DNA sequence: TGTGCCAGCAGCTTAGGCCTGTCTGGGACTAGCGGGTACAATGAGCAGTTCTTC.

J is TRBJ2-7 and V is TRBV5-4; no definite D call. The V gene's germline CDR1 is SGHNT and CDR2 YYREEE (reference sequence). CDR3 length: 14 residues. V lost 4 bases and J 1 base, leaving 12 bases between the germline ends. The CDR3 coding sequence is TGTGCCAGCAGCATCAGCTACGGATCCTACGAGCAGTACTTC. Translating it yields CASSISYGSYEQYF.

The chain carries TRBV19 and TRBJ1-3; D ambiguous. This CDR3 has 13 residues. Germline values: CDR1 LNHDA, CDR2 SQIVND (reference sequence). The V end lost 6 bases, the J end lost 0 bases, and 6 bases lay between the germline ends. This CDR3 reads CASRTSSGNTIYF. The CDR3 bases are TGTGCCAGTAGAACCAGCTCTGGAAACACCATATATTTT.

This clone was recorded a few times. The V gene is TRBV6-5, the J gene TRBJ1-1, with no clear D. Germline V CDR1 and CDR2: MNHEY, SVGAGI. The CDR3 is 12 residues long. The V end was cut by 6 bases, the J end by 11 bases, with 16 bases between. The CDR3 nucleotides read TGTGCCAGCAGGGGGATAGGCTCGTATGCTTTCTTT. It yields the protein CASRGIGSYAFF.

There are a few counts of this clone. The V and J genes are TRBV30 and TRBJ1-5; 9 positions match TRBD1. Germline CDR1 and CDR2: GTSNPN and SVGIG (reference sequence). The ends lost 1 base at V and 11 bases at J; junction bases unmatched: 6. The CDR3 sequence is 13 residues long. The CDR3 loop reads CAWSGQGGTSQHF. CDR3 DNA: TGTGCCTGGAGTGGACAGGGGGGGACGTCCCAGCATTTT.

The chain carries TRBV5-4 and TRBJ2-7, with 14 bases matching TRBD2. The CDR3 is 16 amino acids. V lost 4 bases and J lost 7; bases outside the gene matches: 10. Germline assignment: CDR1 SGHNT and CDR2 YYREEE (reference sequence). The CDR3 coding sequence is TGTGCCAGCAGCAAAGGGACTAGCGGGAGTCTCGGAGAGCAGTACTTC. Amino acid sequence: CASSKGTSGSLGEQYF.

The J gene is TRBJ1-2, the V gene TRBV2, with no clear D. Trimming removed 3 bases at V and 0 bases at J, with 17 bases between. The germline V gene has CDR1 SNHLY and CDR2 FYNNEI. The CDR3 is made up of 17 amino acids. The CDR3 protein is CASSEWQATIPNYGYTF. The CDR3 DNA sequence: TGTGCCAGCAGTGAGTGGCAGGCGACGATCCCTAACTATGGCTACACCTTC.

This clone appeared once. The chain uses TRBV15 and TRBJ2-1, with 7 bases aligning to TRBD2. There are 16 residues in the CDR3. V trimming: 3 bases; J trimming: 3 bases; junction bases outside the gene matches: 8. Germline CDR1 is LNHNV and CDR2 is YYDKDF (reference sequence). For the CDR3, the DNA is TGTGCCACCAGCAGCAGGGAGGGACTTAACTACAATGAGCAGTTCTTC. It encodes CATSSREGLNYNEQFF.

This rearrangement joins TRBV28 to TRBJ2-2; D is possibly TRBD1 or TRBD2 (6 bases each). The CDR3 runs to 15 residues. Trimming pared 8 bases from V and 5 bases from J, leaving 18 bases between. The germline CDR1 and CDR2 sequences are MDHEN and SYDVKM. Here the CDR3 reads CASYTDRRGTGELFF. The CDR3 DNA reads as TGTGCCAGCTACACGGACAGACGGGGGACCGGGGAGCTGTTTTTT.

The CDR3 nucleotides read TGTGCCAGCAGCTTAGGGGCGAGTTTTGGGGATCAGCCCCAGCATTTT. Amino acid sequence: CASSLGASFGDQPQHF. The chain couples TRBV7-2 to TRBJ1-5; the D is unclear. Trimming removed 1 base at V and 5 bases at J, with 15 bases between. The CDR3 length is 16 residues. Germline assignment: CDR1 SGHTA and CDR2 FQGNSA. The whole variable domain, filled in from reference TRBV7-2 and TRBJ1-5, reads GAGVSQSPSNKVTEKGKDVELRCDPISGHTALYWYRQSLGQGLEFLIYFQGNSAPDKSGLPSDRFSAERTGGSVSTLTIQRTQQEDSAVYLCASSLGASFGDQPQHFGDGTRLSIL.

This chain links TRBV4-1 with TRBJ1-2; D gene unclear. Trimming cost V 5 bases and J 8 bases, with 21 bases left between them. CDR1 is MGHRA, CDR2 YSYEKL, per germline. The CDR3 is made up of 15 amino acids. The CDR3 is CASSFQGGGLPGYTF. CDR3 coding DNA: TGCGCCAGCAGCTTCCAAGGTGGCGGGCTCCCAGGCTACACCTTC.

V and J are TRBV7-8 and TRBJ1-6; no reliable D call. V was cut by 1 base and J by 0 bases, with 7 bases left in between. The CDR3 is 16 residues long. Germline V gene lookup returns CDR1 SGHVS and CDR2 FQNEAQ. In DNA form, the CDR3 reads TGTGCCAGCAGCTTAGTTTCCAGCTCCTATAATTCACCCCTCCACTTT. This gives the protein CASSLVSSSYNSPLHF.

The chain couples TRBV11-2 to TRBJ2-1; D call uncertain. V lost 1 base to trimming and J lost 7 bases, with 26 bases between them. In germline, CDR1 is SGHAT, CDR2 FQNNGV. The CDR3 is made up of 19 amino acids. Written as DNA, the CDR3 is TGTGCCAGCAGCTTAGCGGGCAGCGATCAGGTGCGGAACGATAATGAGCAGTTCTTC. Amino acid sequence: CASSLAGSDQVRNDNEQFF.

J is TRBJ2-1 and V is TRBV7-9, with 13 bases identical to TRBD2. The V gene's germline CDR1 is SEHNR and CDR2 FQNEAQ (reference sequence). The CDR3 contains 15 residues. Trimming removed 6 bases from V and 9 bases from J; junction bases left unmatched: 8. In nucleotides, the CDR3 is TGTGCCAGCAGGGCTACTAGCGGGAGGGGGGCTGAGCAGTTCTTC. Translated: CASRATSGRGAEQFF.

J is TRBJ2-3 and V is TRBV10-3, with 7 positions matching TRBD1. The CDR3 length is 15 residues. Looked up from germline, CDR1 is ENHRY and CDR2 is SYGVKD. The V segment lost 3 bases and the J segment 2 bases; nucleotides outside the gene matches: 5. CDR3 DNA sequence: TGTGCCATCAGTGACGACAGGGTGGTCACAGATACGCAGTATTTT. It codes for CAISDDRVVTDTQYF.

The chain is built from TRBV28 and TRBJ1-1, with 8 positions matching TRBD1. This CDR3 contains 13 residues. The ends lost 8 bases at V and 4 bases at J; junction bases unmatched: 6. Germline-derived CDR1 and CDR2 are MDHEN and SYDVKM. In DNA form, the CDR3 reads TGTGCCAGCCACTCAGGGGGCGGCACTGAAGCTTTCTTT. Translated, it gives CASHSGGGTEAFF.

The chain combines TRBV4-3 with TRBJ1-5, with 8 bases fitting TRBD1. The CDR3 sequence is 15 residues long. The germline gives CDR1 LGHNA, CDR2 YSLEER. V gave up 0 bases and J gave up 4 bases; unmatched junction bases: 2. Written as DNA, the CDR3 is TGCGCCAGCAGCCAAGATTGGGACAGGAATCAGCCCCAGCATTTT. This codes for CASSQDWDRNQPQHF.

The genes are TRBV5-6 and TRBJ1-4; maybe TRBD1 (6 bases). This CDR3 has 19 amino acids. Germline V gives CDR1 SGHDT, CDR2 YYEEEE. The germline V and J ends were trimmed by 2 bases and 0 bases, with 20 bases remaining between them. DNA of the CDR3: TGTGCCAGCAGCTTATTTCGGGACACACAAGCAGCAACTAATGAAAAACTGTTTTTT. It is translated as CASSLFRDTQAATNEKLFF.